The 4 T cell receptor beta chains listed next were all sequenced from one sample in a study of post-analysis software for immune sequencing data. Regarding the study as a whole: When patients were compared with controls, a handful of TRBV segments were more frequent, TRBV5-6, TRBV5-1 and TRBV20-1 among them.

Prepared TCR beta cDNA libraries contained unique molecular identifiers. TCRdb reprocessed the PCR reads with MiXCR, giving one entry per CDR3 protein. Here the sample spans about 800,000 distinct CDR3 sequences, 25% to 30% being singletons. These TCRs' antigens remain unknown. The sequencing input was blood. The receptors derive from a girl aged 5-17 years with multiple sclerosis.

This CDR3 reads CASSVGYRNNYGYTF. In DNA form, the CDR3 reads TGTGCCAGCAGCGTAGGTTACAGGAATAACTATGGCTACACCTTC. The J gene is TRBJ1-2, the V gene TRBV9; possibly TRBD1 for D (5 bases). Trimming pared 0 bases from V and 1 base from J, leaving 10 bases between. Per germline, CDR1 SGDLS and CDR2 YYNGEE. The CDR3 covers 15 residues.

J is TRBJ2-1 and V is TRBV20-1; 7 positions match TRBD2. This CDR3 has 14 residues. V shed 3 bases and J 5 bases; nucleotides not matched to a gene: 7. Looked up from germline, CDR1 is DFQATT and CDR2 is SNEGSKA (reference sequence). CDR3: CSARRREQNNEQFF. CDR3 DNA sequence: TGCAGTGCTAGGCGGCGGGAGCAGAACAATGAGCAGTTCTTC.

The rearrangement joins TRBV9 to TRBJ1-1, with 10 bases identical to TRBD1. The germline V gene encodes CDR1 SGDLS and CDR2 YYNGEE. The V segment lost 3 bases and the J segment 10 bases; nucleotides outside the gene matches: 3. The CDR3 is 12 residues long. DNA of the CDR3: TGTGCCAGCAGCGCCGGGGACAGGGGAGCTTTCTTT. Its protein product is CASSAGDRGAFF. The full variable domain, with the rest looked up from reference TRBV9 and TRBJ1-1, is DSGVTQTPKHLITATGQRVTLRCSPRSGDLSVYWYQQSLDQGLQFLIQYYNGEERAKGNILERFSAQQFPDLHSELNLSSLELGDSALYFCASSAGDRGAFFGQGTRLTVV.

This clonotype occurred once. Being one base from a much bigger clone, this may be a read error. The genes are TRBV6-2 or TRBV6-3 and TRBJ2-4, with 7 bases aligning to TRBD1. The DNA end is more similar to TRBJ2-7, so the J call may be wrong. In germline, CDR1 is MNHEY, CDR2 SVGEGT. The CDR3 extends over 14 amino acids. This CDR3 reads CTTNARTGPYEQYF. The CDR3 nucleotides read TGTACCACGAATGCCAGGACAGGACCCTACGAGCAGTACTTC.